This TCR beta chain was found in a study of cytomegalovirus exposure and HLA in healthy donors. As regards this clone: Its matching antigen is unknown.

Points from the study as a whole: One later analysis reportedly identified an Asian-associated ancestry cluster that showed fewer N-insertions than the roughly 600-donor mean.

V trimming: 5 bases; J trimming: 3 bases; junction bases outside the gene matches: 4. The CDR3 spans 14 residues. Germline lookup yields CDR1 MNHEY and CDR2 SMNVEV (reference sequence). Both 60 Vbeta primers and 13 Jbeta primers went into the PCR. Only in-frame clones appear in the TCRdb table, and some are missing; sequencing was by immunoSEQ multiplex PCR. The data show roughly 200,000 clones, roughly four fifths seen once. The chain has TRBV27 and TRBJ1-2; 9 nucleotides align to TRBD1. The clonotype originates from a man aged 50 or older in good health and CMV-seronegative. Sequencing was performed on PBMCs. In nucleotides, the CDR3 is TGTGCCAGCAGTACCCGACAGGGGGACTATGGCTACACCTTC. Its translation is CASSTRQGDYGYTF.